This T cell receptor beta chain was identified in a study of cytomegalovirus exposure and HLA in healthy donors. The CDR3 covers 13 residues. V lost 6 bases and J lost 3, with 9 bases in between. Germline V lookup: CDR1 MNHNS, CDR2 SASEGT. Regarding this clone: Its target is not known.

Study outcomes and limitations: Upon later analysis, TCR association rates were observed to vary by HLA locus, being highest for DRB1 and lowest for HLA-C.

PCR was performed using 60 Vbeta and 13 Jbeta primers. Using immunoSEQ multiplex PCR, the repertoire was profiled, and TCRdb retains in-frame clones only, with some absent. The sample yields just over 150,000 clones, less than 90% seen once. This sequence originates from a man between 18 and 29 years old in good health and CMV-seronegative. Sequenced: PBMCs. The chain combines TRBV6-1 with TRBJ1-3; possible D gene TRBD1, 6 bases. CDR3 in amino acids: CASRGTIGNTIYF. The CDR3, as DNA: TGTGCCAGCAGGGGGACAATTGGAAACACCATATATTTT.